The 26 T cell receptor beta chains below were found in one sample sequenced in a study of coeliac disease (dated by TCRdb to the early 2020s). The method behind the library was the immunoSEQ multiplex PCR assay. The table comes from immuneACCESS by way of TCRdb, which keeps in-frame sequences with V and J called. Part of the clones is missing from these tables; in studies checked, under half for an unresolved V gene and the rest for unknown reasons. For this sample there are about 3,400 clones; 70% appear just once. The leading ten clones occupy about a sixth of the sample. The sample was intraepithelial lymphocytes from the gut. Interpreted using the paper, the cell subset or site label stands for: intraepithelial cell (IEC) fraction of small intestinal biopsy. The receptors shown here come from a man between 18 and 29 years old with celiac disease on a gluten-free diet.

The chain couples TRBV5-1 to TRBJ2-2; tentatively, D is TRBD1 (6 bases). Germline V gene data show CDR1 as SGHRS and CDR2 as YFSETQ. The CDR3 is 16 residues long. V lost 4 bases and J lost 1, with 14 bases in between. For the CDR3, the DNA is TGCGCCAGCAGCGTGGGACACCTTATGAACACCGGGGAGCTGTTTTTT. Protein: CASSVGHLMNTGELFF. The full variable domain, with the rest looked up from reference TRBV5-1 and TRBJ2-2, is KAGVTQTPRYLIKTRGQQVTLSCSPISGHRSVSWYQQTPGQGLQFLFEYFSETQRNKGNFPGRFSGRQFSNSRSEMNVSTLELGDSALYLCASSVGHLMNTGELFFGEGSRLTVL.

Only a few counts were recorded for this clone. This rearrangement joins TRBV14 to TRBJ2-3; TRBD2 matches at 8 bases. This CDR3 is built from 15 residues. The junction had 7 bases not matched to a gene; V was cut back by 4 bases and J by 4 bases. Germline V gives CDR1 SGHDN, CDR2 FVKESK. CDR3 sequence reads: CASSPRRGVSDTQYF. DNA for the CDR3: TGTGCCAGCAGCCCCAGGCGGGGGGTGTCAGATACGCAGTATTTT.

This sequence joins TRBV7-2 and TRBJ2-5; a weak D match, TRBD2 (6 bases). In germline, CDR1 is SGHTA, CDR2 FQGNSA. CDR3 size: 14 residues. V was shortened by 7 bases and J by 6 bases, with 18 bases between the two germline ends. CDR3 bases: TGTGCCAGCAACTTCGACGGGGGTCCGAAGACCCAGTACTTC. This translates into CASNFDGGPKTQYF.

This clone is classed as medium-sized (0.01 to 0.1%). V gene TRBV7-3 combines with J gene TRBJ1-1; D uncertain. CDR1 and CDR2 (germline): SGHTA, FQGTGA. V lost 2 bases to trimming and J lost 0 bases, with 10 bases between them. The CDR3 covers 15 residues. Here the CDR3 reads CASSLGSGMNTEAFF. DNA for the CDR3: TGTGCCAGCAGCTTAGGGTCAGGAATGAACACTGAAGCTTTCTTT.

The chain carries TRBV7-3 and TRBJ1-2; D perhaps matches TRBD1 (5 bases). V was trimmed by 0 bases and J by 8 bases, leaving 13 bases between them. Germline loops: CDR1 SGHTA, CDR2 FQGTGA. The CDR3 loop spans 14 amino acids. CDR3 loop: CASSLTGQGYGYTF. The CDR3 DNA reads as TGTGCCAGCAGCTTAACTGGTCAGGGTTACGGCTACACCTTC.

In its sample, this clone was seen a few times. J is TRBJ1-2 and V is TRBV28, with D possibly TRBD1 on 5 matching bases. The CDR3 sequence is 13 residues long. The V end lost 3 bases, the J end lost 3 bases, and 8 bases lay between the germline ends. Germline V gives CDR1 MDHEN, CDR2 SYDVKM. As DNA, the CDR3 is TGTGCCAGCAGTTTGAACAGGCACTATGGCTACACCTTC. This gives the protein CASSLNRHYGYTF.

The rearrangement links TRBV29-1 to TRBJ1-1; 8 nucleotides match TRBD1. Per the germline V gene, CDR1 is SQVTM and CDR2 is ANQGSEA. Germline trimming cut 6 bases from V and 4 bases from J; bases unmatched to any gene: 4. CDR3 size: 12 residues. CDR3 amino acids: CSVATGGTEAFF. The CDR3 region has the DNA TGCAGCGTGGCTACAGGGGGCACTGAAGCTTTCTTT.

The chain uses TRBV12-5 and TRBJ1-5, with D possibly matching TRBD1 (6 bases). V lost 1 base and J 2 bases, leaving 12 bases between the germline ends. Germline lookup yields CDR1 LGHNT and CDR2 FRNRAP. The length of the CDR3 is 16 residues. The CDR3 here is CASGLGQVLGNQPQHF. The CDR3 DNA follows: TGTGCTAGTGGTTTGGGACAGGTTCTCGGCAATCAGCCCCAGCATTTT.

This clone occurred once. The chain uses TRBV7-6 and TRBJ2-5; TRBD2 aligns across 15 bases. Trimming at V came to 0 bases and at J to 4 bases, leaving 3 bases not matched to a gene. The CDR3 consists of 17 residues. Looked up from germline, CDR1 is SGHVS and CDR2 is FNYEAQ. CDR3 amino acids: CASSLARTSGGGETQYF. The CDR3 DNA reads TGTGCCAGCAGCTTAGCTCGGACTAGCGGGGGGGGAGAGACCCAGTACTTC. Using reference TRBV7-6 and TRBJ2-5 for the parts outside the CDR3, the full variable domain is GAGVSQSPRYKVTKRGQDVALRCDPISGHVSLYWYRQALGQGPEFLTYFNYEAQQDKSGLPNDRFSAERPEGSISTLTIQRTEQRDSAMYRCASSLARTSGGGETQYFGPGTRLLVL.

The J gene is TRBJ2-5, the V gene TRBV5-1; D gene ambiguous. The germline CDR1 and CDR2 sequences are SGHRS and YFSETQ. The CDR3 is made up of 12 amino acids. With 2 bases removed from V and 2 bases from J, the gap between germline ends came to 4 bases. CDR3 amino acids: CASSFQQETQYF. The CDR3, as DNA: TGCGCCAGCAGCTTCCAACAAGAGACCCAGTACTTC. Variable domain in full (rest from reference TRBV5-1 and TRBJ2-5): KAGVTQTPRYLIKTRGQQVTLSCSPISGHRSVSWYQQTPGQGLQFLFEYFSETQRNKGNFPGRFSGRQFSNSRSEMNVSTLELGDSALYLCASSFQQETQYFGPGTRLLVL.

The V and J genes are TRBV28 and TRBJ1-1, with 9 bases that match TRBD1. Germline CDR1 is MDHEN and CDR2 is SYDVKM. The CDR3 covers 15 residues. Trimming took 4 bases from V and 6 from J; bases not matched to a gene: 9. In DNA, the CDR3 is TGTGCCAGCAGTTCCCCGGGACAGGGTTTGGCTGAAGCTTTCTTT. Its protein is CASSSPGQGLAEAFF. The full variable domain, its missing parts supplied by reference TRBV28 and TRBJ1-1, is DVKVTQSSRYLVKRTGEKVFLECVQDMDHENMFWYRQDPGLGLRLIYFSYDVKMKEKGDIPEGYSVSREKKERFSLILESASTNQTSMYLCASSSPGQGLAEAFFGQGTRLTVV.

V usage is TRBV4-2 and J usage is TRBJ2-5, with 10 bases identical to TRBD2. V lost 4 bases, J lost 4 bases, and 9 bases stayed unmatched. The CDR3 sequence is 16 residues long. Germline CDR1 is LGHNA and CDR2 is YNFKEQ. The CDR3: CASSPLAGEGVETQYF. DNA for the CDR3: TGTGCCAGCAGCCCCCTAGCGGGGGAGGGGGTAGAGACCCAGTACTTC.

By share of the sample, this clone is large (0.1 to 1%). The chain combines TRBV9 with TRBJ2-6; 9 bases are shared with TRBD2. J gave up 0 bases and V 4 bases, and 11 bases lay outside the gene matches. Germline V lookup: CDR1 SGDLS, CDR2 YYNGEE. The CDR3 covers 19 residues. The CDR3 DNA reads as TGTGCCAGCAGCCTGCGGGAGGGGGAGCTCCTCTCTGGGGCCAACGTCCTGACTTTC. Translation: CASSLREGELLSGANVLTF. Full variable domain (remainder filled in from reference TRBV9 and TRBJ2-6): DSGVTQTPKHLITATGQRVTLRCSPRSGDLSVYWYQQSLDQGLQFLIQYYNGEERAKGNILERFSAQQFPDLHSELNLSSLELGDSALYFCASSLREGELLSGANVLTFGAGSRLTVL.

The chain couples TRBV18 to TRBJ2-7; TRBD1 aligns across 10 bases. CDR1 KGHSH and CDR2 LQKENI come from the germline V gene. This CDR3 contains 15 residues. Losses at the gene ends were 4 bases for V and 0 bases for J; bases not matched to a gene: 3. DNA for the CDR3: TGTGCCAGCTCACGCTGGACAGGGGGCTCCTACGAGCAGTACTTC. Protein sequence: CASSRWTGGSYEQYF.

This rearrangement joins TRBV5-1 to TRBJ2-7; D gene unclear. V was trimmed by 4 bases and J by 1 base, leaving 12 bases between them. Germline assignment: CDR1 SGHRS and CDR2 YFSETQ. The CDR3 runs 14 residues. CDR3 nucleotide sequence: TGCGCCAGCAGCCCCGGGTACGATTCCTACGAGCAGTACTTC. Its protein is CASSPGYDSYEQYF.

The chain employs TRBV5-1 and TRBJ1-2; the match to TRBD1 covers 9 bases. The CDR3 loop spans 15 amino acids. CDR1 and CDR2 (germline): SGHRS, YFSETQ. The trim removed 4 bases at V and 6 bases at J, leaving 10 bases unmatched. CDR3 DNA sequence: TGCGCCAGCAGCCTGAGGGACAGGGCATGGGATGGCTACACCTTC. It yields the protein CASSLRDRAWDGYTF.

The DNA of the CDR3 is TGTGCCAGCAGGGACAGTTTGAACACTGAAGCTTTCTTT. Amino acid sequence: CASRDSLNTEAFF. This sequence joins TRBV2 and TRBJ1-1; a possible D gene is TRBD1 (6 bases). V was cut by 6 bases and J by 0 bases, with 8 bases left in between. Germline CDR1 and CDR2: SNHLY and FYNNEI. CDR3 length: 13 amino acids.

This sequence joins TRBV19 and TRBJ1-2, with 10 bases that match TRBD1. V lost 3 bases to trimming and J lost 7 bases; unmatched junction nucleotides: 8. Germline-derived CDR1 and CDR2 are LNHDA and SQIVND (reference sequence). The CDR3 extends over 15 amino acids. Here the CDR3 DNA reads TGTGCCAGTAGTATCGGACAGGGGGGCGTCCTTGGCTACACCTTC. This codes for CASSIGQGGVLGYTF.

The rearrangement links TRBV4-3 to TRBJ2-4; maybe TRBD1 (6 bases). The CDR3 length is 16 residues. Between the trimmed V and J ends, which lost 0 bases and 5 bases, there was a span of 14 bases. Germline loops: CDR1 LGHNA, CDR2 YSLEER. The CDR3: CASSQEGWGPENIQYF. In DNA form, the CDR3 reads TGCGCCAGCAGCCAAGAGGGTTGGGGGCCTGAAAACATTCAGTACTTC.

This clone was seen a handful of times. This chain joins TRBV14 and TRBJ2-7; D gene unclear. Germline V gene lookup returns CDR1 SGHDN and CDR2 FVKESK. This CDR3 region has 16 residues. With 5 bases removed from V and 1 base from J, the gap between germline ends came to 18 bases. CDR3 nucleotides: TGTGCCAGCAGCGATACCATACGGTATGTTTCCTACGAGCAGTACTTC. Amino acid sequence: CASSDTIRYVSYEQYF.

The CDR3 spells CASIGQVTDTQYF. The CDR3 bases are TGTGCCAGCATCGGACAGGTGACAGATACGCAGTATTTT. The chain is built from TRBV27 and TRBJ2-3; 7 bases are a match to TRBD1. In germline, CDR1 is MNHEY, CDR2 SMNVEV (reference sequence). V dropped 7 bases and J dropped 3; count of bases not matched to a gene: 4. The CDR3 spans 13 residues.

This clone was counted between two and nine times. The genes are TRBV7-2 and TRBJ2-3; D is possibly TRBD1 (7 bases). Germline V lookup: CDR1 SGHTA, CDR2 FQGNSA. Trimming removed 6 bases at V and 2 bases at J, with 12 bases between. CDR3 length equals 14 residues. The CDR3 loop reads CASRDRRVTDTQYF. CDR3 coding DNA: TGTGCCAGCAGGGACAGGAGGGTCACAGATACGCAGTATTTT. Full variable domain (rest looked up from reference TRBV7-2 and TRBJ2-3): GAGVSQSPSNKVTEKGKDVELRCDPISGHTALYWYRQSLGQGLEFLIYFQGNSAPDKSGLPSDRFSAERTGGSVSTLTIQRTQQEDSAVYLCASRDRRVTDTQYFGPGTRLTVL.

This clone came up a few times. The genes are TRBV10-3 and TRBJ2-1; 7 nucleotides match TRBD1. Per germline, CDR1 ENHRY and CDR2 SYGVKD. The CDR3 totals 14 residues. V lost 6 bases and J lost 4; bases outside the gene matches: 6. CDR3 nucleotides: TGTGCCATCAGAAAACAGGGGAGTTACAATGAGCAGTTCTTC. Translation gives CAIRKQGSYNEQFF.

The V call is TRBV7-9, the J call TRBJ2-3; weak D call: TRBD2 (6 bases). The V gene's germline CDR1 is SEHNR and CDR2 FQNEAQ (reference sequence). Trimming took 3 bases from V and 6 from J, leaving 13 bases between them. This CDR3 has 14 amino acids. This CDR3 reads CASSFQRGGDTQYF. The CDR3 DNA follows: TGTGCCAGCAGCTTCCAACGGGGAGGTGATACGCAGTATTTT.

CDR3: CASSQDWRGVTDTQYF. CDR3 DNA: TGTGCCAGCAGCCAAGATTGGCGGGGAGTCACAGATACGCAGTATTTT. The chain is built from TRBV4-2 and TRBJ2-3; D might be TRBD2 (6 bases). Trimming took off 0 bases at V and 2 bases at J, with 12 bases between the two ends. CDR1 and CDR2 (germline): LGHNA, YNFKEQ. The CDR3 covers 16 residues.

Comment on this clone: Other nucleotide sequences in the sample specify the same CDR3. The chain carries TRBV5-1 and TRBJ1-1; D not resolved. Germline V CDR1 and CDR2: SGHRS, YFSETQ. The CDR3 is made up of 14 amino acids. V lost 0 bases and J lost 2, with 8 bases in between. This CDR3 is CASSLAGGNTEAFF. The CDR3 DNA reads TGCGCCAGCAGCTTGGCGGGAGGAAACACTGAAGCTTTCTTT.